The present T cell receptor (beta chain) was sequenced within a study of blood T cell repertoires in COVID-19. The table came from immunoSEQ multiplex PCR; TCRdb's copy has only in-frame clones and leaves some out. The repertoire holds 200,000 to 300,000 clones, with around four fifths as singletons. V shed 6 bases and J shed 9 bases, with 21 bases lying between them. Germline V gene lookup returns CDR1 LGHDT and CDR2 YNNKEL (reference sequence). The CDR3 has 15 residues. This chain links TRBV3-1 (or the pseudogene TRBV3-2) with TRBJ2-1; a weak D match, TRBD1 (6 bases). Material for sequencing was peripheral blood. The clonotype was recovered from a man aged 55 to 70 with acute or convalescent COVID-19. Here the CDR3 reads CASSHDSWGTFEQFF. CDR3 in DNA: TGTGCCAGCAGTCATGACTCTTGGGGGACATTTGAGCAGTTCTTC.